This T cell receptor beta chain was identified in a study of CD8 T cells in Susac syndrome. Overall study results and limits: That the number of individuals in its TCR sequencing and HLA analysis was relatively small was acknowledged by the study.

As concerns this clonotype: Its target is unknown.

V was cut by 0 bases and J by 2 bases, with 7 bases left in between. The germline V gene has CDR1 MNHNY and CDR2 SVGAGI (reference sequence). The CDR3 consists of 14 residues. Reverse transcription of about 0.5 to 1 ug RNA used random hexamers. Across 54 Vbeta and 13 Jbeta, TCR beta CDR3 was amplified with immunoSEQ multiplex PCR. Each CDR3 protein is one row after TCRdb ran MiXCR on the immunoSEQ multiplex PCR reads. The repertoire holds about 120,000 distinct CDR3 sequences, with 93% as singletons. In blood CD8+ and CD4+ T cells, TCR beta underwent sequencing. TEMRA cells underwent FACS enrichment and CD8+ and CD4+ T cells underwent negative isolation.

This sequence was found in a human donor with multiple sclerosis. Sequencing was carried out using CD4+ T cells from PBMCs. The V gene is TRBV6-6, the J gene TRBJ1-2; D not certain. CDR3 bases: TGTGCCAGCAGTTACTCGGCCGTGAACTATGGCTACACCTTC. It translates to CASSYSAVNYGYTF.